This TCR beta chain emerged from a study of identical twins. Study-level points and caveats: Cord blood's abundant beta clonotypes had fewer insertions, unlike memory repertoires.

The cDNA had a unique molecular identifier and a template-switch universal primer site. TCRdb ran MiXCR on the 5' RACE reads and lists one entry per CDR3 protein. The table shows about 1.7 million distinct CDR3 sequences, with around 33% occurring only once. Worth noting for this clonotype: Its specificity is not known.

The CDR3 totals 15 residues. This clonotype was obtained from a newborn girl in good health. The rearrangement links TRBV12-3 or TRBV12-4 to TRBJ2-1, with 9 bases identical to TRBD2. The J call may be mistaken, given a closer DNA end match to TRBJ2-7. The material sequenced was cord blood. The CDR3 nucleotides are TGTGCCAGCAGTTCTGGACTAGCGCCCAACAATGAGCAGTACTTC. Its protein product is CASSSGLAPNNEQYF.